This entry lists 27 T cell receptor beta chains sequenced from one sample in a study of OX40 agonist ivuxolimab in advanced cancers. TCRdb's copy holds only in-frame clones and misses some; the assay was immunoSEQ multiplex PCR. This table holds approximately 60,000 clones, about four fifths found once. The sample consisted of CD4+ or CD8+ T cells sorted from blood, taken in a trial of the OX40 agonist ivuxolimab. The receptors derive from an adult with an advanced solid tumor such as melanoma, head and neck, liver or kidney cancer.

The gene calls are TRBV7-2 and TRBJ2-1; a weak D match, TRBD1 (7 bases). V shed 5 bases and J shed 6 bases, with 14 bases lying between them. The CDR3 length is 14 residues. CDR1 and CDR2 from the germline V gene are SGHTA and FQGNSA. The CDR3 protein is CASSRQEGANEQFF. CDR3 DNA sequence: TGTGCCAGCAGCAGACAGGAGGGGGCCAATGAGCAGTTCTTC.

This chain joins TRBV30 and TRBJ2-7; D is uncertain. Germline V gives CDR1 GTSNPN, CDR2 SVGIG (reference sequence). This CDR3 has 13 amino acids. Trimming removed 0 bases from V and 3 bases from J, with 9 bases in between. The CDR3 here is CAWSVQQFYEQYF. The CDR3 DNA reads TGTGCCTGGAGTGTACAACAGTTCTACGAGCAGTACTTC.

The chain links TRBV7-2 to TRBJ1-1, with D perhaps matching TRBD1 (6 bases). The V end lost 1 base, the J end lost 3 bases, and 12 bases lay between the germline ends. The CDR3 runs to 15 residues. Germline CDR1 SGHTA, CDR2 FQGNSA. CDR3: CASSLGQALDTEAFF. CDR3 DNA sequence: TGTGCCAGCAGCTTAGGACAGGCGTTGGACACTGAAGCTTTCTTT.

The V call is TRBV9, the J call TRBJ2-1, with unresolved D. V lost 3 bases and J lost 9, with 13 bases in between. Germline CDR1 SGDLS, CDR2 YYNGEE. CDR3 length: 13 residues. The CDR3 DNA is TGTGCCAGCAGCGGCTCCTATAGTGTTGAGCAGTTCTTC. This encodes CASSGSYSVEQFF.

The chain carries TRBV7-3 and TRBJ2-2; perhaps TRBD1 as D (6 bases). The ends were cut back, 4 bases at V and 3 bases at J, with 18 bases in the middle. The CDR3 length is 17 residues. Looked up from germline, CDR1 is SGHTA and CDR2 is FQGTGA. CDR3 sequence: CASSSSLYRADTGELFF. The DNA for the CDR3 is TGTGCCAGCAGCTCTTCGCTGTACAGGGCGGACACCGGGGAGCTGTTTTTT. Full variable domain (rest looked up from reference TRBV7-3 and TRBJ2-2): GAGVSQTPSNKVTEKGKYVELRCDPISGHTALYWYRQSLGQGPEFLIYFQGTGAADDSGLPNDRFFAVRPEGSVSTLKIQRTERGDSAVYLCASSSSLYRADTGELFFGEGSRLTVL.

This clone was picked up one time. V gene TRBV11-2 combines with J gene TRBJ1-2, with D possibly being TRBD1 (5 bases). CDR3 size: 14 residues. The germline CDR1 and CDR2 sequences are SGHAT and FQNNGV. Between the trimmed V and J ends, which lost 0 bases and 4 bases, there was a span of 9 bases. In nucleotides, the CDR3 is TGTGCCAGCAGCTTAGAACGGGGGATCTATGGCTACACCTTC. Amino acids: CASSLERGIYGYTF.

The chain employs TRBV11-2 and TRBJ1-5; no reliable D call. This CDR3 has 13 amino acids. Per germline, CDR1 SGHAT and CDR2 FQNNGV. The V end was cut by 1 base, the J end by 5 bases, with 6 bases between. The chain's CDR3 is CASSLGTDQPQHF. The CDR3 coding sequence is TGTGCCAGCAGCTTAGGCACTGATCAGCCCCAGCATTTT.

This chain joins TRBV5-1 and TRBJ2-5; D remains unclear. Germline V gives CDR1 SGHRS, CDR2 YFSETQ. V lost 0 bases and J 2 bases, leaving 8 bases between the germline ends. The CDR3 sequence is 14 residues long. The CDR3 DNA reads TGCGCCAGCAGCTTGGCTGGCAGACAAGAGACCCAGTACTTC. Translating it yields CASSLAGRQETQYF.

The V gene is TRBV30, the J gene TRBJ2-1, with TRBD1 as a possible D gene (5 bases). Per germline, CDR1 GTSNPN and CDR2 SVGIG (reference sequence). The CDR3 consists of 13 residues. The V and J ends lost 5 bases and 6 bases respectively, with 14 bases between them. The CDR3 DNA reads as TGTGCCTGGGAACTTTCAAGGGGCAATGAGCAGTTCTTC. This encodes CAWELSRGNEQFF.

The rearrangement joins TRBV7-3 to TRBJ1-6, with 10 bases fitting TRBD1. Germline values: CDR1 SGHTA, CDR2 FQGTGA. After removal of 5 bases from V and 4 bases from J, the junction contained 8 bases not matched to a gene. The CDR3 has 17 residues. The CDR3 loop reads CASSTGTGASYNSPLHF. DNA of the CDR3: TGTGCCAGCAGCACCGGGACAGGGGCTTCATATAATTCACCCCTCCACTTT.

This clone came up once. The gene calls are TRBV2 and TRBJ1-2; 7 bases are shared with TRBD1. V shed 11 bases, J shed 1 base, and the junction held 10 bases outside the gene matches. The CDR3 runs to 14 residues. Germline CDR1 SNHLY, CDR2 FYNNEI. The CDR3 region is CAGSRQGDNYGYTF. CDR3 coding DNA: TGTGCCGGGTCAAGACAGGGCGATAACTATGGCTACACCTTC.

The gene calls are TRBV6-5 and TRBJ1-2; 9 bases are a match to TRBD1. This CDR3 is built from 14 residues. V shed 8 bases, J shed 8 bases, and the junction held 12 bases outside the gene matches. Germline V gene data show CDR1 as MNHEY and CDR2 as SVGAGI. The CDR3 DNA reads as TGTGCCAGCTTTCGGACAGGGGAGTATGGCGGCTACACCTTC. It translates to CASFRTGEYGGYTF.

V and J are TRBV5-7 and TRBJ1-5; D unclear. TRBV5-7 is treated as an ORF (open reading frame) with a function not yet certain. Trimming pared 4 bases from V and 2 bases from J, leaving 19 bases between. The CDR3 has 17 residues. CDR3 in DNA: TGTGCCAGCAGCGCGGAGTGGGGAAGGATTTGCAATCAGCCCCAGCATTTT. Its protein is CASSAEWGRICNQPQHF.

V and J are TRBV2 and TRBJ1-2, with 9 positions matching TRBD1. V gave up 8 bases and J gave up 6 bases; unmatched junction bases: 10. This CDR3 region has 14 residues. CDR1 SNHLY and CDR2 FYNNEI come from the germline V gene. For the CDR3, the DNA is TGTGCCAGCTCTGTCGACAGGGGGAGCCATGGCTACACCTTC. Residues: CASSVDRGSHGYTF.

The V and J genes are TRBV5-6 and TRBJ2-3; 10 bases line up with TRBD1. The CDR3 covers 15 residues. V was clipped by 4 bases and J by 5 bases; unmatched bases: 7. CDR1 is SGHDT, CDR2 YYEEEE, per germline. In DNA, the CDR3 is TGTGCCAGCAGCCCAACGGACAGGGGGGGAGATACGCAGTATTTT. This codes for CASSPTDRGGDTQYF.

V is TRBV5-1 and J is TRBJ1-2; D is uncertain. The germline V gene has CDR1 SGHRS and CDR2 YFSETQ. The CDR3 spans 15 residues. The germline V and J ends were trimmed by 4 bases and 2 bases, with 15 bases remaining between them. The CDR3 sequence: CASSDPGRRNYGYTF. The CDR3 DNA sequence: TGCGCCAGCAGCGATCCGGGAAGAAGGAACTATGGCTACACCTTC.

V is TRBV7-3 and J is TRBJ2-7; D unresolved. Trimming pared 0 bases from V and 0 bases from J, leaving 9 bases between. CDR1 is SGHTA, CDR2 FQGTGA, per germline. The CDR3 spans 15 residues. The CDR3 is CASSLTAGGSYEQYF. CDR3 bases: TGTGCCAGCAGCTTAACAGCAGGTGGCTCCTACGAGCAGTACTTC.

This clone was seen more than once but under ten times. V and J are TRBV30 and TRBJ1-6; 9 bases line up with TRBD1. Germline lookup yields CDR1 GTSNPN and CDR2 SVGIG (reference sequence). The trim removed 7 bases at V and 8 bases at J, leaving 6 bases unmatched. The CDR3 length is 13 residues. In DNA form, the CDR3 reads TGTGCCTTGGTGACAGGGGGGCATTCACCCCTCCACTTT. This sequence encodes CALVTGGHSPLHF.

J is TRBJ2-7 and V is TRBV5-6; no clear D gene. Germline V lookup: CDR1 SGHDT, CDR2 YYEEEE. The germline V and J ends were trimmed by 4 bases and 2 bases, with 16 bases remaining between them. The CDR3 spans 15 residues. The DNA for the CDR3 is TGTGCCAGCAGCCCAAGGTTTCCAGATACCTACGAGCAGTACTTC. Amino acid sequence: CASSPRFPDTYEQYF. Drawing the rest from reference TRBV5-6 and TRBJ2-7, the complete variable domain is DAGVTQSPTHLIKTRGQQVTLRCSPKSGHDTVSWYQQALGQGPQFIFQYYEEEERQRGNFPDRFSGHQFPNYSSELNVNALLLGDSALYLCASSPRFPDTYEQYFGPGTRLTVT.

The V and J genes are TRBV10-2 and TRBJ2-1; TRBD2 matches 10 bases. In germline, CDR1 is WSHSY, CDR2 SAAADI. The CDR3 is made up of 16 amino acids. Trimming removed 3 bases from V and 3 bases from J; junction bases left unmatched: 5. CDR3 DNA sequence: TGCGCCAGCAGTGACACTAGCGGGACCATCTACAATGAGCAGTTCTTC. Translated: CASSDTSGTIYNEQFF.

The J gene is TRBJ1-3, the V gene TRBV7-9; possibly TRBD1 for D (6 bases). Germline V gene data show CDR1 as SEHNR and CDR2 as FQNEAQ (reference sequence). Trimming took off 7 bases at V and 4 bases at J, with 14 bases between the two ends. The CDR3 length is 14 residues. The CDR3 region is CASTPGTGGNTIYF. CDR3 nucleotides: TGTGCCAGCACCCCCGGAACAGGGGGAAACACCATATATTTT.

The J gene is TRBJ2-2, the V gene TRBV19, with a possible D match to TRBD1 (5 bases). V lost 7 bases and J 7 bases, leaving 25 bases between the germline ends. Germline V gene lookup returns CDR1 LNHDA and CDR2 SQIVND (reference sequence). The CDR3 covers 17 residues. The CDR3 nucleotides are TGTGCCAGTACTGAGCTTGGCGGACAAGGAGCCGTCGGGGAGCTGTTTTTT. Its protein is CASTELGGQGAVGELFF.

There are a few counts of this clone. The rearrangement joins TRBV2 to TRBJ2-3; a weak D match, TRBD1 (5 bases). This CDR3 is built from 14 residues. CDR1 SNHLY and CDR2 FYNNEI come from the germline V gene. Trimming cost V 4 bases and J 4 bases, with 12 bases left between them. The CDR3 DNA is TGTGCCAGCAGTGGTGAAGGGGTGGCAGATACGCAGTATTTT. It codes for CASSGEGVADTQYF.

This chain joins TRBV7-2 and TRBJ1-1, with TRBD1 as a possible D gene (5 bases). Germline V gene sequence: CDR1 SGHTA, CDR2 FQGNSA. Trimming left V 5 bases short and J 8 bases short, with 18 bases between. This CDR3 spans 14 amino acids. CDR3: CASSPLGWGGEAFF. Here the CDR3 DNA reads TGTGCCAGCAGCCCCCTGGGTTGGGGCGGGGAAGCTTTCTTT.

The chain couples TRBV6-5 to TRBJ2-3; TRBD2 aligns across 12 bases. This CDR3 has 16 amino acids. J was trimmed by 2 bases and V by 4 bases; bases with no gene match: 4. Per the germline V gene, CDR1 is MNHEY and CDR2 is SVGAGI. The CDR3 region has the DNA TGTGCCAGCAGTTGGACTAGCGGGGCCAACACAGATACGCAGTATTTT. This gives the protein CASSWTSGANTDTQYF.

This chain connects TRBV5-1 to TRBJ2-5, with D uncertain. The germline V gene encodes CDR1 SGHRS and CDR2 YFSETQ. The CDR3 length is 14 residues. V lost 0 bases and J 1 base, leaving 7 bases between the germline ends. DNA of the CDR3: TGCGCCAGCAGCTTGGGGGCACCCCAAGAGACCCAGTACTTC. Protein product: CASSLGAPQETQYF.

The chain couples TRBV4-3 to TRBJ2-7; D might be TRBD1 (6 bases). CDR1 and CDR2 from the germline V gene are LGHNA and YSLEER. The CDR3 runs 13 residues. The germline V and J ends were trimmed by 0 bases and 5 bases, with 8 bases remaining between them. DNA for the CDR3: TGCGCCAGCAGCCAAGAAGGGGGTAACGAGCAGTACTTC. Translating gives CASSQEGGNEQYF.